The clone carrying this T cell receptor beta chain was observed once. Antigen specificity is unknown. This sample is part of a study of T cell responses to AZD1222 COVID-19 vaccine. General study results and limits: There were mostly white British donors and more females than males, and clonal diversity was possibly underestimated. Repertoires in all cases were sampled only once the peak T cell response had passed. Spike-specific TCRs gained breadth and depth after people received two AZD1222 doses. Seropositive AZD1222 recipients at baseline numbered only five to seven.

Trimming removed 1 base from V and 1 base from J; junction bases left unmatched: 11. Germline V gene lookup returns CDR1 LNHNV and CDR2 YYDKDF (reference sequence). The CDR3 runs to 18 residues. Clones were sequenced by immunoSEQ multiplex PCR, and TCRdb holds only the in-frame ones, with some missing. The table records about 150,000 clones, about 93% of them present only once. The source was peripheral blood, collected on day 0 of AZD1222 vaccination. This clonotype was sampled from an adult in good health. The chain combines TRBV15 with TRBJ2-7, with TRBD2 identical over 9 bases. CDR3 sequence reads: CATSRGDSGRWGSYEQYF. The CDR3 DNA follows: TGTGCCACCAGCAGAGGCGATAGCGGGAGATGGGGTTCCTACGAGCAGTACTTC.